This T cell receptor (beta chain) was identified during a study of T cell responses to AZD1222 COVID-19 vaccine. The CDR3 runs 15 residues. V was pared by 2 bases and J by 4 bases, with 5 bases of the junction left unmatched. CDR1 is SEHNR and CDR2 is FQNEAQ in the germline V gene (reference sequence). The data were produced by immunoSEQ multiplex PCR, yet TCRdb's version contains in-frame clones alone and is incomplete. The table shows 150,000 or so clones, with around 90% occurring only once. The material was peripheral blood, obtained on day 0 of AZD1222 vaccination. This chain connects TRBV7-9 to TRBJ2-1, with 7 bases aligning to TRBD2. The TCR was taken from an adult in good health. The DNA of the CDR3 is TGTGCCAGCAGCTTATTGACTAGCCCGTACAATGAGCAGTTCTTC. Translation gives CASSLLTSPYNEQFF.